This T cell receptor (beta chain) stems from a study of blood T cells in healthy people across ages. Using a J-beta primer mix together with a sample-barcoded 5' primer, a second PCR was run for roughly 6 to 12 cycles. TCRdb processed the 5' RACE reads anew with MiXCR; each CDR3 protein has one entry. Here the sample spans about 1.8 million distinct CDR3 sequences, 49% being singletons. Trimming removed 5 bases from V and 4 bases from J, with 14 bases in between. The CDR3 runs 14 residues. Germline V gene sequence: CDR1 SGHAT, CDR2 FQNNGV. The receptor's source is a woman between 35 and 50 years old in good health. What was sequenced was blood. The J gene is TRBJ1-2, the V gene TRBV11-2; D call uncertain. The CDR3 bases are TGTGCCAGCAGCGTACGGAGCGATTCCTATGGCTACACCTTC. It translates to CASSVRSDSYGYTF.